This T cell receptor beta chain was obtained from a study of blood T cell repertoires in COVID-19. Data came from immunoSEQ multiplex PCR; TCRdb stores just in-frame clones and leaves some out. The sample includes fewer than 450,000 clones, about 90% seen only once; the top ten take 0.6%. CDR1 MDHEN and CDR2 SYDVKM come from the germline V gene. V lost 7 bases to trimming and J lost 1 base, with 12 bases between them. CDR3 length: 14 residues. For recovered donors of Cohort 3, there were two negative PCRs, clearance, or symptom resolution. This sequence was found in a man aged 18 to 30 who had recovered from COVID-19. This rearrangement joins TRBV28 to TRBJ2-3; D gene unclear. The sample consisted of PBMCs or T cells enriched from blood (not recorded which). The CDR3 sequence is CASNRRWGTDTQYF. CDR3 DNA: TGTGCCAGCAACAGAAGATGGGGCACAGATACGCAGTATTTT.